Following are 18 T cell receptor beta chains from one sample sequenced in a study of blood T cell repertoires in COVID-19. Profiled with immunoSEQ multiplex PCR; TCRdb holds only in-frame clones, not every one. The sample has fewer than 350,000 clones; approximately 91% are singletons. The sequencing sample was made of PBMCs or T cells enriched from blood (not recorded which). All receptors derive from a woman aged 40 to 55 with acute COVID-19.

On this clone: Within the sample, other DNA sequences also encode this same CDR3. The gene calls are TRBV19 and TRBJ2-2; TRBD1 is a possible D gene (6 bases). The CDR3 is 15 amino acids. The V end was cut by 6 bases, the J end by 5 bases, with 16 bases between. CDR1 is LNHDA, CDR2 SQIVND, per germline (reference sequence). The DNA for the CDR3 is TGTGCCAGTAGCTCCGCAGGGGCGAGAACCGGGGAGCTGTTTTTT. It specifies CASSSAGARTGELFF.

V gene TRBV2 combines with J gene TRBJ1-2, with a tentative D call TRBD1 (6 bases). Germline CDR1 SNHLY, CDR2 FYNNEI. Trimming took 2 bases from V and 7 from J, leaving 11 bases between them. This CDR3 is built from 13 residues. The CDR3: CASSETGLAGYTF. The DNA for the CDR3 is TGTGCCAGCAGTGAAACAGGGCTCGCTGGCTACACCTTC. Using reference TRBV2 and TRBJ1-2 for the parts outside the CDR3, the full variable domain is EPEVTQTPSHQVTQMGQEVILRCVPISNHLYFYWYRQILGQKVEFLVSFYNNEISEKSEIFDDQFSVERPDGSNFTLKIRSTKLEDSAMYFCASSETGLAGYTFGSGTRLTVV.

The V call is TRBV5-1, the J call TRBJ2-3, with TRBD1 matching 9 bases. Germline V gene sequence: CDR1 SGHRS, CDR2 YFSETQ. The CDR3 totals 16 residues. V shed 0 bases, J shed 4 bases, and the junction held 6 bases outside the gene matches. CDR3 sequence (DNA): TGCGCCAGCAGCTTGGGGACGGGACAGGGATCAGATACGCAGTATTTT. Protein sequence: CASSLGTGQGSDTQYF.

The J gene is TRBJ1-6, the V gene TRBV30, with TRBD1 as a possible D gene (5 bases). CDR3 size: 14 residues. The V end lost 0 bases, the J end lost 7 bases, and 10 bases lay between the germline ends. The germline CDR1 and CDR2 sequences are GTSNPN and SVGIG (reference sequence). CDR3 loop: CAWSVQTANSPLHF. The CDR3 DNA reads TGTGCCTGGAGTGTACAGACAGCAAATTCACCCCTCCACTTT.

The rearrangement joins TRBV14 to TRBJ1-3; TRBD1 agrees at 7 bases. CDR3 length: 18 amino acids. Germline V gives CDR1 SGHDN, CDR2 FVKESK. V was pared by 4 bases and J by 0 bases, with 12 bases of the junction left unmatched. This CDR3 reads CASSRLRDRSYSGNTIYF. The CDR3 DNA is TGTGCCAGCAGCCGACTTAGGGACAGATCCTACTCTGGAAACACCATATATTTT.

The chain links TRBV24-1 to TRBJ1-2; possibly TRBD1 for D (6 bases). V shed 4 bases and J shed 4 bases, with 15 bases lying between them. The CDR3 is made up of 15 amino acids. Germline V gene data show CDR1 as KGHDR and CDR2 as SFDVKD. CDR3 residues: CATSDPTGSAYGYTF. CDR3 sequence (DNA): TGTGCCACCAGTGACCCGACAGGTAGTGCCTATGGCTACACCTTC.

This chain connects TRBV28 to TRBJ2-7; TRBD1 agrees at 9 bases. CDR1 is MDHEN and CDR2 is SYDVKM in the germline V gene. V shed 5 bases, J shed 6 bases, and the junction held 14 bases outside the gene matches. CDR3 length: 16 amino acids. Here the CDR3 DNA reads TGTGCCAGCAGTACACCATCGACAGGGGGTTTAAGCGAGCAGTACTTC. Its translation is CASSTPSTGGLSEQYF.

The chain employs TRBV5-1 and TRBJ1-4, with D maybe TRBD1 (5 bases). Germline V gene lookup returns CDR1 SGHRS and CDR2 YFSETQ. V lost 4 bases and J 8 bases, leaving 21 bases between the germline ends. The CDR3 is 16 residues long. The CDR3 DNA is TGCGCCAGCAGCCCCGCTATGGGGCCCACCCAGGAAAAACTGTTTTTT. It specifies CASSPAMGPTQEKLFF. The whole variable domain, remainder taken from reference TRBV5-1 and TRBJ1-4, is KAGVTQTPRYLIKTRGQQVTLSCSPISGHRSVSWYQQTPGQGLQFLFEYFSETQRNKGNFPGRFSGRQFSNSRSEMNVSTLELGDSALYLCASSPAMGPTQEKLFFGSGTQLSVL.

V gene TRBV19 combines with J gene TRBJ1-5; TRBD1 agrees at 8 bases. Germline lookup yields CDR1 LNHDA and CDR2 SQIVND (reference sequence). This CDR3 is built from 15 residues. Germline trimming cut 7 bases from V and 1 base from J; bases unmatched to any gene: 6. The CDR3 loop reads CASNLRDRSNQPQHF. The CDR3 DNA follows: TGTGCCAGTAACCTCCGGGACAGGAGCAATCAGCCCCAGCATTTT.

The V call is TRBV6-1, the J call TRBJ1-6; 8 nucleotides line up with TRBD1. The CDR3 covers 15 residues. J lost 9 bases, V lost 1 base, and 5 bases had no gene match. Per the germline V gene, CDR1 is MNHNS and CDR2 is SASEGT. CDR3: CASSEEGRGLSPLHF. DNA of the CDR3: TGTGCCAGCAGTGAAGAGGGCAGGGGGCTTTCACCCCTCCACTTT.

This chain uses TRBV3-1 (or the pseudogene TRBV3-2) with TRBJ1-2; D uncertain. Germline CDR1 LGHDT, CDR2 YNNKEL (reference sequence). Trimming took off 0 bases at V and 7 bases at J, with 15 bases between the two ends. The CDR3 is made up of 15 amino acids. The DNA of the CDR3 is TGTGCCAGCAGCCAAGATTGGAGGGAAGAAGGTGGCTACACCTTC. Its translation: CASSQDWREEGGYTF.

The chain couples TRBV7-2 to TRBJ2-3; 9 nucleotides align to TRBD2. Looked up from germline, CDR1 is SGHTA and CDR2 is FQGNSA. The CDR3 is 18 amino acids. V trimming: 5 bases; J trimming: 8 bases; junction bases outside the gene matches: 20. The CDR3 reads CASSPSVAGGGARGTQYF. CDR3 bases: TGTGCCAGCAGCCCCAGCGTGGCGGGAGGGGGGGCAAGGGGTACGCAGTATTTT.

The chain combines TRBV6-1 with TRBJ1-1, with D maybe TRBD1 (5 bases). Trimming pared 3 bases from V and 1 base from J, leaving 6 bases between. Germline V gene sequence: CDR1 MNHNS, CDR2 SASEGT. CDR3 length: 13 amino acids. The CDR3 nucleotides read TGTGCCAGCAGTGACAGGGAGAACACTGAAGCTTTCTTT. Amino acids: CASSDRENTEAFF.

The CDR3: CASSEGSGRAFTGELFF. In nucleotides, the CDR3 is TGTGCCAGCAGTGAGGGTAGCGGGAGGGCCTTCACCGGGGAGCTGTTTTTT. The chain links TRBV2 to TRBJ2-2; 11 bases are shared with TRBD2. Germline-derived CDR1 and CDR2 are SNHLY and FYNNEI. This CDR3 is built from 17 residues. J lost 4 bases, V lost 3 bases, and 7 bases had no gene match.

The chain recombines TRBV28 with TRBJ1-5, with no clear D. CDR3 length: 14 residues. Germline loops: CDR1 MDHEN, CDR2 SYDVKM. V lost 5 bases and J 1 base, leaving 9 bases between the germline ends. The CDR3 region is CASSPGRSNQPQHF. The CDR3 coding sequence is TGTGCCAGCAGTCCAGGTAGGAGCAATCAGCCCCAGCATTTT.

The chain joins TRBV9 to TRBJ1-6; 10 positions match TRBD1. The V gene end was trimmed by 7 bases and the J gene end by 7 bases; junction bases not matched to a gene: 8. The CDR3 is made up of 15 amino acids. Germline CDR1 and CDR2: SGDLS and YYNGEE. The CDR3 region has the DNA TGTGCCAGCGGGAGGGACAGGGGAGGAAATTCACCCCTCCACTTT. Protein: CASGRDRGGNSPLHF.

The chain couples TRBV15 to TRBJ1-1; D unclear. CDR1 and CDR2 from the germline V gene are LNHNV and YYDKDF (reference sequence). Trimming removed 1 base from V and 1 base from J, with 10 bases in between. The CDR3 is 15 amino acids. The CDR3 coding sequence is TGTGCCACCAGCAGAGCCGGGGTACCGAACACTGAAGCTTTCTTT. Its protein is CATSRAGVPNTEAFF. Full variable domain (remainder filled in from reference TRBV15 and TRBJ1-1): DAMVIQNPRYQVTQFGKPVTLSCSQTLNHNVMYWYQQKSSQAPKLLFHYYDKDFNNEADTPDNFQSRRPNTSFCFLDIRSPGLGDTAMYLCATSRAGVPNTEAFFGQGTRLTVV.

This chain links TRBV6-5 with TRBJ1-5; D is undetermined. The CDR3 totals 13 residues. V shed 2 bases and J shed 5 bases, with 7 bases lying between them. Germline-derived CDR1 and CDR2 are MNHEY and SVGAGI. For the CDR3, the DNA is TGTGCCAGCAGTTACGGCCGTGATCAGCCCCAGCATTTT. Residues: CASSYGRDQPQHF.